This record concerns one T cell receptor (beta chain) sequence. V lost 3 bases, J lost 1 base, and 8 bases lay in between. Per germline, CDR1 SGDLS and CDR2 YYNGEE. The CDR3 totals 13 residues. The data were taken from a study of blood T cell repertoires in COVID-19. Turning to the study itself: Acute and convalescent COVID-19 samples came from the United States, Italy and Spain. The cDNA or gDNA used as material had been derived from T cells, B-cell-depleted T cells, or PBMCs.

As processed by the authors: Estimates of nucleated cell counts were drawn from the amplification of reference gene primers. Some clones are missing from TCRdb's copy, which holds only in-frame ones; the method was immunoSEQ multiplex PCR. From that table come the V and J calls and clone size; the DNA was used to work out D and trimming. The sample lists fewer than 350,000 clones, over 80% occurring once. This TCR derives from a woman aged 45-65 years with active or convalescent COVID-19. The source material was peripheral blood. The chain couples TRBV9 to TRBJ2-7; D perhaps matches TRBD2 (6 bases). The CDR3 spells CASSGSGSYEQYF. The CDR3 DNA sequence: TGTGCCAGCAGCGGTAGCGGTTCCTACGAGCAGTACTTC.